The rows below give T cell receptor beta chains drawn from one sample of a study of human T cells and chemical hapten exposure. TCRdb itself ran the RACE reads through MiXCR, one entry per CDR3 protein. The sample records approximately 260,000 distinct CDR3 sequences, approximately 8% being singletons. Here the sequenced sample was whole blood, taken in connection with sensitization to the hapten diphenylcyclopropenone (DPC). The receptors here all came from a man between 18 and 29 years old with alopecia areata. Some clones in this sample may be carry-over from other donors' samples. Both conserved end residues are part of each CDR3. Some rows have no size entry. The others give once, few or many, or a class for an expanded clone.

v_call clone_size cdr3_aa
TRBV10-3 few CAINFDSGRTDTQYF
TRBV5-1 NA CASSFGTGSETQYF
TRBV12-3/TRBV12-4 many CASRKSGGADTQYF
TRBV18 NA CASSPFGQANSPLHF
TRBV27 few CASSLSARVYGYTF
TRBV20-1 many CSASWGVDTEAFF
TRBV7-3 NA CASSLLGQGNSPLHF
TRBV7-9 many CASSWYSNQPQHF
TRBV4-1 few CASSHLSRSDEQYF
TRBV4-3 many CASSQEGTSGGSTGELFF
TRBV7-9 NA CASSDAVGYGYTF
TRBV5-1 many CASTRRGAGSSYEQYF
TRBV2 NA CASSEFPVSGANVLTF
TRBV10-3 NA CAISGGGGEKLFF
TRBV5-6 NA CASSRTGPTNEQYF
TRBV7-9 NA CASSLVGGRDTQYF
TRBV6-2/TRBV6-3 few CASSYVPDRGLLTGELFF
TRBV5-1 few CASSLAPSGSYEQYF
TRBV10-3 many CAIRGTGVNSPLHF
TRBV6-2/TRBV6-3 many CASRETGEVGAAFF
TRBV5-5 many CASRQIQGSSYNSPLHF
TRBV10-3 many CAIRGQGGLSSYNSPLHF
TRBV15 NA CATSRVENTEAFF
TRBV27 NA CASSSRQLLSTDTQYF
TRBV20-1 few CSATTGTGGGGELFF
TRBV4-1 NA CASSAPGLAGSLRRGPGGDEQFF
TRBV10-3 NA CATGGISQNTIYF
TRBV7-3 NA CASSLTAGDHNEQFF
TRBV29-1 few CSVSRPRGNEQFF
TRBV13 many CASSSFTDTQYF
TRBV12-3/TRBV12-4 many CASSSDTQYF
TRBV6-2/TRBV6-3 many CASEDRSVVYEQYF
TRBV6-2/TRBV6-3 NA CASSSTGQGYEQYF
TRBV20-1 NA CSAPGTGRLDTQYF
TRBV11-3 NA CASSLSGRTYNEQFF
TRBV5-1 few CASSHPGLPADTQYF
TRBV4-2 NA CASSRTGIDYGYTF
TRBV7-9 few CASSLGDKNYEQYF
TRBV7-2 NA CASSLGPYNNSPLHF
TRBV7-9 few CASSLRDGENSPLHF
TRBV6-2/TRBV6-3 many CASSPGGIYNEQFF
TRBV7-9 once CASSYLHQLGNTIYF
TRBV5-4 NA CASSLPRQGAYNEQFF
TRBV28 NA CASSLTGGSQPQHF
TRBV7-3 NA CASSPLQGGPNTGELFF
TRBV7-2 few CASSFSGTGVQPQHF